This is a list of T cell receptor beta chains from one sample in a study of control samples from healthy donors and cancer patients. Profiled with immunoSEQ multiplex PCR; TCRdb holds only in-frame clones, not every one. In total, the table holds about 190,000 clones. Specimen: blood. The receptors originated from a woman aged 25 to 39 in good health. CDR3s include the opening cysteine and the closing phenylalanine or tryptophan. A D gene is named only where the DNA matches it firmly.

CDR3nt: TGTGCCAGTAGTATAGGCGGAATCTCCTATAATTCACCCCTCCACTTT
CDR3aa: CASSIGGISYNSPLHF
j_gene: TRBJ1-6
d_gene: -
v_gene: TRBV19

CDR3nt: TGTGCCAGCAGCGGAGGGACAACCGACACTGAAGCTTTCTTT
CDR3aa: CASSGGTTDTEAFF
j_gene: TRBJ1-1
d_gene: -
v_gene: TRBV9

CDR3nt: TGTGCCAGCAGCAAAGATCGGCAGTTCCTTTTAGGAAATGAGCAGTTCTTC
CDR3aa: CASSKDRQFLLGNEQFF
j_gene: TRBJ2-1
d_gene: -
v_gene: TRBV21-1

CDR3nt: TGTGCCAGCAGTTTAAGGGAGACCCAGTACTTC
CDR3aa: CASSLRETQYF
j_gene: TRBJ2-5
d_gene: -
v_gene: TRBV12-3/TRBV12-4

CDR3nt: TGTGCCATCAGTGGTAGCACATCAGAGACCCAGTACTTC
CDR3aa: CAISGSTSETQYF
j_gene: TRBJ2-5
d_gene: -
v_gene: TRBV10-3

CDR3nt: TGTGCCAGCAGTTTGGGGTCACGCCTCGATCAGCCCCAGCATTTT
CDR3aa: CASSLGSRLDQPQHF
j_gene: TRBJ1-5
d_gene: -
v_gene: TRBV28

CDR3nt: TGTGCCAGCAGCCTGGACGGTCCTTATGGCTACACCTTC
CDR3aa: CASSLDGPYGYTF
j_gene: TRBJ1-2
d_gene: -
v_gene: TRBV5-4

CDR3nt: TGTGCCAGCAGTGATAGTGACAGTCCCGAATGGGAAAAACTGTTTTTT
CDR3aa: CASSDSDSPEWEKLFF
j_gene: TRBJ1-4
d_gene: -
v_gene: TRBV6-1

CDR3nt: TGTGCCAGCAGCGTAGCAGGCTCTGGGGCCAACGTCCTGACTTTC
CDR3aa: CASSVAGSGANVLTF
j_gene: TRBJ2-6
d_gene: -
v_gene: TRBV9

CDR3nt: TGTGCCAGTAGTAGAGGAGGGACAGGGGGCGCCTATACAGGATGGCAGCCCCAGCATTTT
CDR3aa: CASSRGGTGGAYTGWQPQHF
j_gene: TRBJ1-5
d_gene: TRBD1
v_gene: TRBV19

CDR3nt: TGTGCCAGCACAGGGGCCTTAAACACTGAAGCTTTCTTT
CDR3aa: CASTGALNTEAFF
j_gene: TRBJ1-1
d_gene: -
v_gene: TRBV2

CDR3nt: TGCAGCGTTCTCGACAGTTTCTCCTACGAGCAGTACTTC
CDR3aa: CSVLDSFSYEQYF
j_gene: TRBJ2-7
d_gene: -
v_gene: TRBV29-1

CDR3nt: TGTGCCAGCAGCCGTCCGGACAGCTCTGAAAAACTGTTTTTT
CDR3aa: CASSRPDSSEKLFF
j_gene: TRBJ1-4
d_gene: -
v_gene: TRBV7-9

CDR3nt: TGCAGTGCTGAAAGGGAATACGAGCAGTACTTC
CDR3aa: CSAEREYEQYF
j_gene: TRBJ2-7
d_gene: -
v_gene: TRBV20-1

CDR3nt: TGTGCCAGCAGTTTCCAAGACGAAGGGGGCGTCGAGACCCAGTACTTC
CDR3aa: CASSFQDEGGVETQYF
j_gene: TRBJ2-5
d_gene: TRBD1
v_gene: TRBV7-2

CDR3nt: TGTGCCAGTAGTCCGGGACAGGGGGCGACGCCACGCTGGGCTTTCTTT
CDR3aa: CASSPGQGATPRWAFF
j_gene: TRBJ1-1
d_gene: TRBD1
v_gene: TRBV19

CDR3nt: TGTGCCAGCAGTGAAAGAGGCGGTAGCAATCAGCCCCAGCATTTT
CDR3aa: CASSERGGSNQPQHF
j_gene: TRBJ1-5
d_gene: -
v_gene: TRBV2

CDR3nt: TGTGCCAGCAGCTTGGGGGCAGGGGCTAGGAGCTCCTACGAGCAGTACTTC
CDR3aa: CASSLGAGARSSYEQYF
j_gene: TRBJ2-7
d_gene: -
v_gene: TRBV5-6

CDR3nt: TGCGCCAGCAGCCCCGGGGGGGTTCCTTGGCCCCAGCATTTT
CDR3aa: CASSPGGVPWPQHF
j_gene: TRBJ1-5
d_gene: -
v_gene: TRBV10-1

CDR3nt: TGTGCCAGCAGCGGAATAACGGGGGGGGCCCTTCGTGAGCAGTACTTC
CDR3aa: CASSGITGGALREQYF
j_gene: TRBJ2-7
d_gene: TRBD2
v_gene: TRBV2

CDR3nt: TGTGCCATCAGTGACCCAGGGACTAGCGGGGGGTCCGGGGAGCTGTTTTTT
CDR3aa: CAISDPGTSGGSGELFF
j_gene: TRBJ2-2
d_gene: TRBD2
v_gene: TRBV10-3

CDR3nt: TGTGCCAGCAGCCCCTCGGGCGGGGGAGGCGCCGGGGAGCTGTTTTTT
CDR3aa: CASSPSGGGGAGELFF
j_gene: TRBJ2-2
d_gene: TRBD2
v_gene: TRBV7-3

CDR3nt: TGTGCCAGCTCCTCCTCTGGAACAGATACGCAGTATTTT
CDR3aa: CASSSSGTDTQYF
j_gene: TRBJ2-3
d_gene: -
v_gene: TRBV11-3

CDR3nt: TGTGCCAGCAGTTTAGCCGGGGGACTCTACGAGCAGTACTTC
CDR3aa: CASSLAGGLYEQYF
j_gene: TRBJ2-7
d_gene: -
v_gene: TRBV28

CDR3nt: TGTGCCAGAAGCTTTGATACAGCTTATAATTCACCCCTCCACTTT
CDR3aa: CARSFDTAYNSPLHF
j_gene: TRBJ1-6
d_gene: -
v_gene: TRBV5-3

CDR3nt: TGTGCCAGCAGCCATGGGAATTCACCCCTCCACTTT
CDR3aa: CASSHGNSPLHF
j_gene: TRBJ1-6
d_gene: -
v_gene: TRBV14

CDR3nt: TGCGCCAGCAGCTGGGGACAGGGAGGGGATCAGCCCCAGCATTTT
CDR3aa: CASSWGQGGDQPQHF
j_gene: TRBJ1-5
d_gene: TRBD1
v_gene: TRBV5-1

CDR3nt: TGCGCCAGCAGCTTGGAAGGGGCCAGGAATGAGCAGTTCTTC
CDR3aa: CASSLEGARNEQFF
j_gene: TRBJ2-1
d_gene: -
v_gene: TRBV5-1

CDR3nt: TGTGCCAGCAGACCTGGGGGGAGGACCTACGAGCAGTACTTC
CDR3aa: CASRPGGRTYEQYF
j_gene: TRBJ2-7
d_gene: -
v_gene: TRBV27